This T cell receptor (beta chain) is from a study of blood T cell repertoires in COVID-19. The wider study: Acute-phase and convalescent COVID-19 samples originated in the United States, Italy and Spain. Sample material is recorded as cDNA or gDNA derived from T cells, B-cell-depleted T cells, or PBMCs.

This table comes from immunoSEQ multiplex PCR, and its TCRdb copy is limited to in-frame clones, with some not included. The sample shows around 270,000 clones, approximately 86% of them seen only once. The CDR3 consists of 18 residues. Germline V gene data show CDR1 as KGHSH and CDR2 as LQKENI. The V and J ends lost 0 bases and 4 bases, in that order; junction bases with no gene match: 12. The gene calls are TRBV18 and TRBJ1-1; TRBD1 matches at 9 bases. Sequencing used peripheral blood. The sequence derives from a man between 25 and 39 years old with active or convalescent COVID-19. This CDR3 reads CASSPPGQGPSSGTEAFF. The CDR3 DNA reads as TGTGCCAGCTCACCACCGGGACAGGGCCCCTCATCGGGCACTGAAGCTTTCTTT.